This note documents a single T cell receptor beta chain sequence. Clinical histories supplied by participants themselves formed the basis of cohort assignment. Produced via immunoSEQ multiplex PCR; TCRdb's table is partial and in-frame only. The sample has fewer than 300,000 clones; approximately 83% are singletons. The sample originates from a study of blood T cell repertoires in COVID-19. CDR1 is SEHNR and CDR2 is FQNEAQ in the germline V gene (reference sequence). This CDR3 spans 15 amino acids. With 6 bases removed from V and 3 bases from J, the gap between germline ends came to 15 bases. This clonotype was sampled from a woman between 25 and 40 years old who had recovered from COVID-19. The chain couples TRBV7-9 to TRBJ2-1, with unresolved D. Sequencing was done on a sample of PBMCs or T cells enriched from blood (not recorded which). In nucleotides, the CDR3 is TGTGCCAGCAGTCCAAACCCGACTGGCTACAATGAGCAGTTCTTC. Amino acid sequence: CASSPNPTGYNEQFF.